A single T cell receptor beta chain is shown here with its context. V was clipped by 6 bases and J by 0 bases, with 8 bases between them. Germline V CDR1 and CDR2: ENHRY, SYGVKD. The CDR3 contains 13 residues. The data derive from a study of T-cell reconstitution after alpha-beta-depleted transplantation in children. The TCRbeta library incorporated unique molecular identifiers. TCRdb used MiXCR to reprocess the PCR reads, holding one entry per CDR3 protein. The sample yields some 500,000 distinct CDR3 sequences, around a third seen once. The sequence came from a human donor who donated a stem cell graft to a child with aplastic anemia. The specimen was PBMCs from the stem cell graft donor, collected from the stem cell graft. The V gene is TRBV10-3, the J gene TRBJ1-1; no definite D call. The CDR3 reads CAIRGAMNTEAFF. The CDR3 DNA sequence: TGTGCCATCAGGGGCGCCATGAACACTGAAGCTTTCTTT.